Sequencing of this T cell receptor beta chain was carried out in a study of blood T cell repertoires in COVID-19. Study-wide context: The United States, Italy and Spain supplied acute and convalescent COVID-19 samples. T cells, B-cell-depleted T cells, or PBMCs provided the cDNA or gDNA that served as material.

The data were produced by immunoSEQ multiplex PCR, yet TCRdb's version contains in-frame clones alone and is incomplete. The table lists a few hundred thousand clones, around nine tenths of them singletons. CDR1 is DFQATT, CDR2 SNEGSKA, per germline (reference sequence). Germline trimming cut 3 bases from V and 2 bases from J; bases unmatched to any gene: 11. There are 17 residues in the CDR3. This chain connects TRBV20-1 to TRBJ2-1; 9 positions agree with TRBD2. The receptor was isolated from a woman aged 18-29 years who had recovered from COVID-19. Sequencing was done on a sample of peripheral blood. CDR3 in amino acids: CSASFSGRGGTYNEQFF. The CDR3 bases are TGCAGTGCTAGTTTTAGCGGGAGAGGTGGAACCTACAATGAGCAGTTCTTC.